Listed below are T cell receptor beta chains from one sample, sequenced in a study of molecular identifiers for immune sequencing clone quantification. TCRdb redid the calling of the PCR reads with MiXCR, one entry per CDR3 protein. This table holds approximately 54,000 distinct CDR3 sequences, under 30% found once. The sequenced sample consisted of naive CD8+ T cells from blood, with Jurkat cell RNA spiked in. The origin of the receptors is a human donor in good health. Some libraries in this study had Jurkat cell RNA spiked in. Each CDR3 is given with its conserved first and last residue. A D gene is named only where the DNA matches it firmly. Clone size is shown for a subset of rows, as once, few, many or a class of expanded clone.

TRBJ2-1 | NA | TRBV5-1 | NA | TGCGCCAGCAGCTTGGGGCCCCAGACGGACGGTGAGCAGTTCTTC | CASSLGPQTDGEQFF
TRBJ2-3 | NA | TRBV5-3 | NA | TGTGCCAGCAGCTTGACTGCCGGGACCCCCACAGATACGCAGTATTTT | CASSLTAGTPTDTQYF
TRBJ2-7 | many | TRBV6-1 | TRBD2 | TGTGCCGGTGCCCGAGGGCAGGGAGGGTACGAGCAGTACTTC | CAGARGQGGYEQYF
TRBJ2-7 | many | TRBV5-4 | TRBD2 | TGTGCCAGCAGCTGGGGGACTAGCGGCACCTACGAGCAGTACTTC | CASSWGTSGTYEQYF
TRBJ2-4 | many | TRBV7-9 | NA | TGTGCCAGCAGCTTAAATTATGGGACCTCCGCACACATTCAGTACTTC | CASSLNYGTSAHIQYF
TRBJ2-2 | many | TRBV19 | TRBD1 | TGTGCCAGTAGTATTGGGACAGGGGTTCACGGGGAGCTGTTTTTT | CASSIGTGVHGELFF
TRBJ1-2 | many | TRBV28 | NA | TGTGCCAGCAGTTCCTCCAGGGAGAACTATGGCTACACCTTC | CASSSSRENYGYTF
TRBJ2-3 | NA | TRBV19 | NA | TGTGCCAGTAAACCGAGACAGGCAAGCACAGATACGCAGTATTTT | CASKPRQASTDTQYF
TRBJ2-2 | many | TRBV5-4 | NA | TGTGCCAGCAGCTTGGATAGGGGGAACACCGGGGAGCTGTTTTTT | CASSLDRGNTGELFF
TRBJ2-3 | NA | TRBV5-1 | TRBD1 | TGCGCCAGCAGCTTGGCCGACAGGGGATTGGGGGATACGCAGTACTTT | CASSLADRGLGDTQYF
TRBJ2-7 | many | TRBV20-1 | NA | TGCAGTGCTAGAGTTCAAGAGACGGTCGAGCAGTACTTC | CSARVQETVEQYF
TRBJ1-2 | many | TRBV20-1 | NA | TGCAGTGCTAGTCCCGCCAGCTATGGCTACACCTTC | CSASPASYGYTF
TRBJ2-1 | few | TRBV20-1 | NA | TGCAGTGCTAGGGACACAGATTACAATGAGCAGTTCTTC | CSARDTDYNEQFF
TRBJ2-3 | many | TRBV7-6 | NA | TGTGCCAGCAGCTTGGGGGGACACACAGATACGCAGTATTTT | CASSLGGHTDTQYF
TRBJ2-3 | few | TRBV2 | TRBD2 | TGTGCCAGCAGTGCTCCTCGGACTAGCGGGGGGGCAGGGTCGGTCCGCACAGATACGCAGTATTTT | CASSAPRTSGGAGSVRTDTQYF
TRBJ2-1 | many | TRBV5-4 | NA | TGTGCCAGCAGCTTGGCGGGAATCTCCTACAATGAGCAGTTCTTC | CASSLAGISYNEQFF
TRBJ2-7 | few | TRBV29-1 | TRBD2 | TGCAGCGTGGTGGGACTAGCGGGGGAGAGCTCCTACGAGCAGTACTTC | CSVVGLAGESSYEQYF
TRBJ2-7 | many | TRBV29-1 | TRBD2 | TGCAGCGTTGAATCCCCGGGGGGACTGTACGAGCAGTACTTC | CSVESPGGLYEQYF
TRBJ2-6 | NA | TRBV4-3 | TRBD2 | TGCGCCAGCAGCCAAGAGGGGTTAGCGGGCACTGGGGCCAACGTCCTGACTTTC | CASSQEGLAGTGANVLTF
TRBJ2-7 | NA | TRBV28 | TRBD2 | TGTGCCAGCAGTACGGGACTAGCGGGAACCTCCTACGAGCAGTACTTC | CASSTGLAGTSYEQYF
TRBJ1-1 | NA | TRBV28 | NA | TGCGCCAGCAGTTTGGCCTTGGGGGTCGGGGTCACTGATGCTTTCTTT | CASSLALGVGVTDAFF
TRBJ2-1 | many | TRBV12-3/TRBV12-4 | NA | TGTGCCAGCGGGGGACTCAGCTCCTACAATGAGCAGTTCTTC | CASGGLSSYNEQFF
TRBJ2-2 | NA | TRBV10-3 | NA | TGTGCCATCAGTGAGGAGGTTGGACACTTGAACACCGGGGAGCTGTTTTTT | CAISEEVGHLNTGELFF
TRBJ1-5 | few | TRBV6-2/TRBV6-3 | NA | TGTGCCAGCAGTTACCTCCAGGGCGGCGATCAGCCCCAGCATTTT | CASSYLQGGDQPQHF
TRBJ1-2 | many | TRBV6-6 | TRBD1 | TGTGCCAGCAGTTACTCACCAGGGGGCGACTATGGCTACACCTTC | CASSYSPGGDYGYTF
TRBJ2-2 | many | TRBV29-1 | NA | TGCAGCGTTGAAGTCCCGGGGATCGCGAACACCGGGGAGCTGTTTTTT | CSVEVPGIANTGELFF
TRBJ2-7 | many | TRBV7-6 | NA | TGTGCCAGCAGCCGGGGGGCCCAGTACGAGCAGTACTTC | CASSRGAQYEQYF
TRBJ1-6 | many | TRBV7-2 | TRBD1 | TGTGCCAGCAGTTCCGGGACAGCGCCCTTTGGGATGATACCCCTCCACTTT | CASSSGTAPFGMIPLHF
TRBJ2-3 | many | TRBV29-1 | TRBD2 | TGCAGCGTTGAAGACGGGACTAGCAGCACAGATACGCAGTATTTT | CSVEDGTSSTDTQYF
TRBJ1-5 | many | TRBV4-3 | NA | TGCGCCAGCAGCCAAGACAGGGCTCAGCCCCAGCATTTT | CASSQDRAQPQHF
TRBJ1-4 | many | TRBV4-3 | NA | TGCGCCAGCAGCCAAGATCACGGAGCTAATGAAAAACTGTTTTTT | CASSQDHGANEKLFF
TRBJ1-1 | many | TRBV29-1 | NA | TGCAGCGTTGAGAACACTGAAGCTTTCTTT | CSVENTEAFF
TRBJ2-1 | few | TRBV9 | TRBD1 | TGTGCCAGCAGCACCACCGGGACAGGGGGCTTGGGTGAGCAGTTCTTC | CASSTTGTGGLGEQFF
TRBJ2-3 | many | TRBV20-1 | TRBD2 | TGCAGTGCTATGGGACTAGCGGGAGCAAGCCCCCACACAGATACGCAGTATTTT | CSAMGLAGASPHTDTQYF
TRBJ2-2 | NA | TRBV12-3/TRBV12-4 | NA | TGTGCCAGCAGCGAGGACAGACGCACCGGGGAGCTGTTTTTT | CASSEDRRTGELFF
TRBJ1-1 | NA | TRBV11-2 | TRBD1 | TGTGCCAGCAGCTTAGATCTAACAGGGGGCACTGAGGCTTTCTTT | CASSLDLTGGTEAFF
TRBJ2-5 | NA | TRBV7-2 | NA | TGTGCAAGCAGCCCCGGGGACCAAGACACCCAGTACTTT | CASSPGDQDTQYF
TRBJ1-5 | many | TRBV28 | TRBD1 | TGTGCCAGCAGTGCTGGGACAGGGGGACGCAATCAGCCCCAGCATTTT | CASSAGTGGRNQPQHF
TRBJ1-4 | many | TRBV7-9 | NA | TGTGCCAGCACTACTGGTGCGAGTAATGAAAAACTGTTTTTT | CASTTGASNEKLFF
TRBJ2-5 | many | TRBV5-1 | NA | TGCGCCAGCAGCTTGGCGAACAACCAAGAGACCCAGTACTTC | CASSLANNQETQYF
TRBJ1-1 | many | TRBV9 | NA | TGTGCCAGCAGCGGACAGCTGAACACTGAAGCTTTCTTT | CASSGQLNTEAFF
TRBJ2-1 | many | TRBV5-1 | NA | TGCGCCAGCAGCAACTGGGGGGACAATGAGCAGTTCTTC | CASSNWGDNEQFF
TRBJ2-3 | many | TRBV20-1 | TRBD1 | TGCAGTGCGATAGACAGGGGCACAGATACGCAGTATTTT | CSAIDRGTDTQYF
TRBJ2-4 | many | TRBV20-1 | NA | TGCAGTGCTAGCCTAGCGACCAAAAACATTCAGTACTTC | CSASLATKNIQYF
TRBJ2-7 | few | TRBV5-8 | NA | TGTGCCAGCAGCTTGGGGGCAACGGGGAGCGAGCAGTACTTC | CASSLGATGSEQYF